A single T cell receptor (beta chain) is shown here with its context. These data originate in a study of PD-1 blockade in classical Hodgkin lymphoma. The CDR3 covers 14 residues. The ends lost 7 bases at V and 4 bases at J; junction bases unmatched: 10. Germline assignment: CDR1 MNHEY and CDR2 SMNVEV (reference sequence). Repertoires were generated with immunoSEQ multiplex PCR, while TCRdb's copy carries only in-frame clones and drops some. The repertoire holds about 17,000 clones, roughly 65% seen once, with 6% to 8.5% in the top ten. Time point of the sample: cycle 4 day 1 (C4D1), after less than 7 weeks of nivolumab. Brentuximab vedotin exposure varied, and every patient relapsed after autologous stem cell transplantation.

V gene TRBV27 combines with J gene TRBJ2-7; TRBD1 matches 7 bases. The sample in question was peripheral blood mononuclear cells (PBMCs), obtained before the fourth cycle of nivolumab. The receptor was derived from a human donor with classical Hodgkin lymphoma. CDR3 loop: CASNPTGNRYEQYF. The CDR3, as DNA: TGTGCCAGCAATCCGACAGGGAACAGATACGAGCAGTACTTC.